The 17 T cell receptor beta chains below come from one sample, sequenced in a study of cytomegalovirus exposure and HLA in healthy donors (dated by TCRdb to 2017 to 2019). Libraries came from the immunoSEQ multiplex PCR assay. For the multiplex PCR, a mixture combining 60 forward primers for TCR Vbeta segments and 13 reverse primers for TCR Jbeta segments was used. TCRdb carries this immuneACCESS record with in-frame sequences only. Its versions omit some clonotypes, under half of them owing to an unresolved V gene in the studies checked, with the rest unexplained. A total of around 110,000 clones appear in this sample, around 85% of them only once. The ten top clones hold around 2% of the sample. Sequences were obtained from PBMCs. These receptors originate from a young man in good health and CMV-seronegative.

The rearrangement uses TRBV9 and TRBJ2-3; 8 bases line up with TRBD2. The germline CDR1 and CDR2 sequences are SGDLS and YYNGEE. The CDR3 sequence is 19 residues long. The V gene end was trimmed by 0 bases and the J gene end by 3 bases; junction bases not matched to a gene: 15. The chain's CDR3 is CASSVGSVWSGSVTDTQYF. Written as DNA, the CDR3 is TGTGCCAGCAGCGTAGGGTCCGTGTGGAGCGGGAGCGTAACAGATACGCAGTATTTT.

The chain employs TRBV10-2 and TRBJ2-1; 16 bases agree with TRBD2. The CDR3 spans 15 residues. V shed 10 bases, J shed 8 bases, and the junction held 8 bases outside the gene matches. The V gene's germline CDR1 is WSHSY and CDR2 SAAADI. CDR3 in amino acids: CAIGTSGRAGDEQFF. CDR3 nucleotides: TGCGCCATCGGGACTAGCGGGAGGGCGGGCGATGAGCAGTTCTTC.

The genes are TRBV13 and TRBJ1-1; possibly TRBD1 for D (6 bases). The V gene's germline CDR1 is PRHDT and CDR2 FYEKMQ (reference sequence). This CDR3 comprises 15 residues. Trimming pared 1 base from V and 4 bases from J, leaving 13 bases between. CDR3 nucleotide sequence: TGTGCCAGCAGCTTAGTAGTCAGGGGCCCCACTGAAGCTTTCTTT. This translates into CASSLVVRGPTEAFF.

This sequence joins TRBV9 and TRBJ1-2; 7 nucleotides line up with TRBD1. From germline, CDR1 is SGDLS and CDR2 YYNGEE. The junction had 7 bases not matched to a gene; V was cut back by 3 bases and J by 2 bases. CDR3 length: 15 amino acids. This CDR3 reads CASSARDRVNYGYTF. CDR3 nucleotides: TGTGCCAGCAGCGCCAGAGACAGGGTCAACTATGGCTACACCTTC.

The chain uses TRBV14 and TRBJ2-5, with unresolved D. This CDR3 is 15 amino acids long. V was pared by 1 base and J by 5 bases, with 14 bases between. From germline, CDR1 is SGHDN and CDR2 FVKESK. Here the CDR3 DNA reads TGTGCCAGCAGCCAAGGCGGAGCAAATTTTGAGACCCAGTACTTC. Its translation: CASSQGGANFETQYF.

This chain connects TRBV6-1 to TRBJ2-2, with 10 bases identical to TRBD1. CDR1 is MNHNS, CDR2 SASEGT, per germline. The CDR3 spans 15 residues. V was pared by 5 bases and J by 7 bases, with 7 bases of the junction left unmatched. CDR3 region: CASSSGTGASGELFF. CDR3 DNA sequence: TGTGCCAGCAGTTCCGGGACAGGGGCCAGCGGGGAGCTGTTTTTT.

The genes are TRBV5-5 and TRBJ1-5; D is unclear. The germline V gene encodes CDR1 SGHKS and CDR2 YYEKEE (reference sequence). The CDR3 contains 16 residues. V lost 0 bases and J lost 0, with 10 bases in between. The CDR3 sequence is CASSLEPRNSNQPQHF. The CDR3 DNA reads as TGTGCCAGCAGCTTGGAGCCGCGTAATAGCAATCAGCCCCAGCATTTT.

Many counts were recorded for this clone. The chain's CDR3 is CASSEAVAGREQYF. CDR3 nucleotide sequence: TGTGCCAGCAGTGAAGCGGTAGCAGGGCGGGAGCAGTACTTC. This sequence joins TRBV6-1 and TRBJ2-7, with D perhaps TRBD1 (5 bases). Germline loops: CDR1 MNHNS, CDR2 SASEGT. This CDR3 contains 14 residues. V lost 0 bases and J 7 bases, leaving 13 bases between the germline ends.

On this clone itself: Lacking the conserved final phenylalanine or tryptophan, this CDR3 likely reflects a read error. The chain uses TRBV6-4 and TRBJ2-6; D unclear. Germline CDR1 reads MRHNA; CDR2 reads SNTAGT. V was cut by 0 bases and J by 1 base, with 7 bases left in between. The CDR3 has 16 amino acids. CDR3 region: CASSDSAESGANVLTS. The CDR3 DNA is TGTGCCAGCAGTGACTCGGCGGAGTCTGGGGCCAACGTCCTGACTTCC.

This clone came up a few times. The DNA of the CDR3 is TGTGCCAGCAGTTACTCGGGACAGGGCTCCTACGAGCAGTACTTC. It specifies CASSYSGQGSYEQYF. V is TRBV6-5 and J is TRBJ2-7; TRBD1 agrees at 9 bases. CDR1 is MNHEY and CDR2 is SVGAGI in the germline V gene. This CDR3 region has 15 residues. J gave up 0 bases and V 0 bases, and 0 bases lay outside the gene matches.

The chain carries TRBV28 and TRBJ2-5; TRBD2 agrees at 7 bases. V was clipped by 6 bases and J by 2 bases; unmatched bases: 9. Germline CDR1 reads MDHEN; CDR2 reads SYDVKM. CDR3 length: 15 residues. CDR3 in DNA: TGTGCCAGCAGCTCATATGCGGGGGATCAAGAGACCCAGTACTTC. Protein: CASSSYAGDQETQYF.

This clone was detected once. The CDR3 nucleotides are TGTGCCAGCAGCCGCCGGGACAGGGGCCCATATTATGGCTACACCTTC. It encodes CASSRRDRGPYYGYTF. This chain uses TRBV28 with TRBJ1-2, with TRBD1 matching 10 bases. Germline CDR1 and CDR2: MDHEN and SYDVKM. The V and J ends lost 6 bases and 5 bases, in that order; junction bases with no gene match: 12. The CDR3 extends over 16 amino acids.

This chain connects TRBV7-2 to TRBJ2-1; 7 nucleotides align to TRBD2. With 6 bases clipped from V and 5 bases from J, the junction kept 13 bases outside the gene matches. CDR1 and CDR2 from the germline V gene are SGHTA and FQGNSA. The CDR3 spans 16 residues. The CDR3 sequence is CASSRLGRAIDNEQFF. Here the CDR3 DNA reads TGTGCCAGCAGTCGACTGGGGAGGGCTATTGACAATGAGCAGTTCTTC. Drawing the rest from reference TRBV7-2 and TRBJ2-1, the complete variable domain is GAGVSQSPSNKVTEKGKDVELRCDPISGHTALYWYRQSLGQGLEFLIYFQGNSAPDKSGLPSDRFSAERTGGSVSTLTIQRTQQEDSAVYLCASSRLGRAIDNEQFFGPGTRLTVL.

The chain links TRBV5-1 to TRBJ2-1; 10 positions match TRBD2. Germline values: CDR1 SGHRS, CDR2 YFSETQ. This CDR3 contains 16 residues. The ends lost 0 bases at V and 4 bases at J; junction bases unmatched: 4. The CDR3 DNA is TGCGCCAGCAGCTTGGAACTAGCGGGATATTACAATGAGCAGTTCTTC. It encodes CASSLELAGYYNEQFF. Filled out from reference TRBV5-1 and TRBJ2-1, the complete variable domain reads KAGVTQTPRYLIKTRGQQVTLSCSPISGHRSVSWYQQTPGQGLQFLFEYFSETQRNKGNFPGRFSGRQFSNSRSEMNVSTLELGDSALYLCASSLELAGYYNEQFFGPGTRLTVL.

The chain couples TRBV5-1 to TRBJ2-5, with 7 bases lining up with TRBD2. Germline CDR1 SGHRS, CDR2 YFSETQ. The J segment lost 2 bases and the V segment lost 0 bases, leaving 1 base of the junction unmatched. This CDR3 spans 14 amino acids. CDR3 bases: TGCGCCAGCAGCTTGGACGGGGGGCAAGAGACCCAGTACTTC. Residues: CASSLDGGQETQYF.

The CDR3 nucleotides are TGTGCCTGGAGTGTACAACAGATCTCTGGAAACACCATATATTTT. As protein: CAWSVQQISGNTIYF. The J gene is TRBJ1-3, the V gene TRBV30; D unresolved. V was shortened by 0 bases and J by 0 bases, with 9 bases between the two germline ends. Germline loops: CDR1 GTSNPN, CDR2 SVGIG (reference sequence). CDR3 length: 15 residues. Using reference TRBV30 and TRBJ1-3 for the parts outside the CDR3, the full variable domain is SQTIHQWPATLVQPVGSPLSLECTVEGTSNPNLYWYRQAAGRGLQLLFYSVGIGQISSEVPQNLSASRPQDRQFILSSKKLLLSDSGFYLCAWSVQQISGNTIYFGEGSWLTVV.

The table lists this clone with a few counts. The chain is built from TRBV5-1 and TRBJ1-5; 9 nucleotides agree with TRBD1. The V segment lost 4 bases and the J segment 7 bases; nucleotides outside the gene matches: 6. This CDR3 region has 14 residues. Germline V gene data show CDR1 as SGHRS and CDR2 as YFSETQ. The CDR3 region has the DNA TGCGCCAGCAGCCTGGGACAGGGATCGCAGCCCCAGCATTTT. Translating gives CASSLGQGSQPQHF.